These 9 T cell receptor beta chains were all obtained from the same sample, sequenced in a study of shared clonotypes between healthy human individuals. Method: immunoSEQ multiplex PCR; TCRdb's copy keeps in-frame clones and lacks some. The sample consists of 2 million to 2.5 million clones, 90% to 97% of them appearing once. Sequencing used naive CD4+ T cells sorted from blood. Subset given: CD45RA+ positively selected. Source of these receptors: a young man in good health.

The DNA of the CDR3 is TGTGCCAGCAGTTCCCCAGCCAAAAACATTCAGTACTTC. Amino acid sequence: CASSSPAKNIQYF. The V gene is TRBV6-6, the J gene TRBJ2-4, with D unresolved. In germline, CDR1 is MNHNY, CDR2 SVGAGI (reference sequence). The CDR3 spans 13 residues. V was cut by 4 bases and J by 0 bases, with 4 bases left in between.

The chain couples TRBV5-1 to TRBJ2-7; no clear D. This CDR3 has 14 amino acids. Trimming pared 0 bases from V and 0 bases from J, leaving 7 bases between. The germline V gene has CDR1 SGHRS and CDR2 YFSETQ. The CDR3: CASSLEPSSYEQYF. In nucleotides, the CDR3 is TGCGCCAGCAGCTTGGAGCCTAGCTCCTACGAGCAGTACTTC.

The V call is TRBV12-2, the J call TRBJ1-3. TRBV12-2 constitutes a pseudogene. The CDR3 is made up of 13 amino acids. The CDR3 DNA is TGTGCAATTGCGCCCTGGGCTGGAAACACCATATATTTT. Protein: CAIAPWAGNTIYF.

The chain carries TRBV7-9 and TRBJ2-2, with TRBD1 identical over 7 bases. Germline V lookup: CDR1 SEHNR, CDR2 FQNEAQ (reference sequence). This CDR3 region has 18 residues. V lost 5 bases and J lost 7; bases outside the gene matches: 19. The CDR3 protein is CASSAFPRAGGLIGELFF. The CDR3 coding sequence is TGTGCCAGCAGCGCCTTTCCCAGGGCAGGGGGTTTGATCGGGGAGCTGTTTTTT.

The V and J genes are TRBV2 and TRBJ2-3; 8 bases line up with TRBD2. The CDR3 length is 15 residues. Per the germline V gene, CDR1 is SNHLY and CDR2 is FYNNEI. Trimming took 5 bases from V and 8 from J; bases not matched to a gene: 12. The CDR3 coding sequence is TGTGCCAGCAGTCCTAGAGCGGGAGCCCCTGGTACGCAGTATTTT. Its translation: CASSPRAGAPGTQYF. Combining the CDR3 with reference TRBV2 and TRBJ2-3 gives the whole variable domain EPEVTQTPSHQVTQMGQEVILRCVPISNHLYFYWYRQILGQKVEFLVSFYNNEISEKSEIFDDQFSVERPDGSNFTLKIRSTKLEDSAMYFCASSPRAGAPGTQYFGPGTRLTVL.

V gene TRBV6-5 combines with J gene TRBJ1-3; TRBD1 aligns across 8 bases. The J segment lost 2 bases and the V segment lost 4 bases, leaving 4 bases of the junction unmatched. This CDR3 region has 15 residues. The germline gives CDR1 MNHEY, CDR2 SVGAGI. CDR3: CASSSSTGAGNTIYF. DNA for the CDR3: TGTGCCAGCAGTTCATCGACAGGGGCTGGAAACACCATATATTTT.

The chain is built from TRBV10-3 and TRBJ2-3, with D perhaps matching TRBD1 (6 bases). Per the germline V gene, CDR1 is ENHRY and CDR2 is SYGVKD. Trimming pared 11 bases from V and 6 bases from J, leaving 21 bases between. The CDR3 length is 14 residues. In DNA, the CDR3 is TGTGCCGCTAGGTGGCAGGGGTATAACGATACGCAGTATTTT. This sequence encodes CAARWQGYNDTQYF.

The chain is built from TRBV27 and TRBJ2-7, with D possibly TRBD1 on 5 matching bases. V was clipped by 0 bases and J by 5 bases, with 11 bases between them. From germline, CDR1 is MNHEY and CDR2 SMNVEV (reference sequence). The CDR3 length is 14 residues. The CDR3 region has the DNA TGTGCCAGCAGTTTATCGCGCAGGGTCGACGAGCAGTACTTC. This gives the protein CASSLSRRVDEQYF.

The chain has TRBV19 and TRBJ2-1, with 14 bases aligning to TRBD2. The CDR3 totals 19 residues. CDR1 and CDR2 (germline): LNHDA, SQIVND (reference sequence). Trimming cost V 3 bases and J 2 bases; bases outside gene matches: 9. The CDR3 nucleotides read TGTGCCAGTAGTATGGGAGAGACTAGCGGGAGGGCCCCCTACAATGAGCAGTTCTTC. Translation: CASSMGETSGRAPYNEQFF.